A single sample gave rise to the 12 T cell receptor beta chains below, sequenced in a study of OX40 agonist ivuxolimab in advanced cancers. The protocol was immunoSEQ multiplex PCR, while the TCRdb copy is restricted to in-frame clones and leaves out a portion. The data contain tens of thousands of clones, roughly 80% of them singletons. Here the sequenced sample was CD4+ or CD8+ T cells sorted from blood, taken in a trial of the OX40 agonist ivuxolimab. The receptors originated from an adult with an advanced solid tumor such as melanoma, head and neck, liver or kidney cancer.

The chain carries TRBV28 and TRBJ1-1; TRBD1 matches 8 bases. Germline assignment: CDR1 MDHEN and CDR2 SYDVKM. The CDR3 sequence is 14 residues long. Germline trimming cut 4 bases from V and 4 bases from J; bases unmatched to any gene: 5. The CDR3 region has the DNA TGTGCCAGCAGTTCTGGAACAGGGGGCACTGAAGCTTTCTTT. Translation gives CASSSGTGGTEAFF.

This clone was seen a handful of times. In DNA, the CDR3 is TGTGCCAGCGCTACGGGACAGTTAAACACTGAAGCTTTCTTT. It is translated as CASATGQLNTEAFF. The chain recombines TRBV11-2 with TRBJ1-1, with 7 bases matching TRBD1. The CDR3 has 14 amino acids. Trimming at V came to 8 bases and at J to 2 bases, leaving 8 bases not matched to a gene. From germline, CDR1 is SGHAT and CDR2 FQNNGV.

V usage is TRBV14 and J usage is TRBJ2-1, with 10 bases lining up with TRBD1. Germline assignment: CDR1 SGHDN and CDR2 FVKESK. The CDR3 is 14 amino acids. V lost 5 bases, J lost 12 bases, and 10 bases stayed unmatched. As DNA, the CDR3 is TGTGCCAGCAGCAGCCGGGACAGGGGTCTTTTGCAGTTCTTC. Its translation is CASSSRDRGLLQFF.

This clone was seen just once. The chain employs TRBV6-6 and TRBJ1-1, with D hard to call. V shed 2 bases and J shed 1 base, with 5 bases lying between them. This CDR3 is built from 13 residues. The germline V gene encodes CDR1 MNHNY and CDR2 SVGAGI (reference sequence). The CDR3 region is CASSYGPNTEAFF. The CDR3 DNA reads as TGTGCCAGCAGTTACGGGCCGAACACTGAAGCTTTCTTT.

The chain carries TRBV9 and TRBJ2-2, with D uncertain. The germline V and J ends were trimmed by 4 bases and 6 bases, with 10 bases remaining between them. The CDR3 spans 13 residues. CDR1 SGDLS and CDR2 YYNGEE come from the germline V gene. CDR3 bases: TGTGCCAGCAGCCCCCTTGGGGCCGGGGAGCTGTTTTTT. It is translated as CASSPLGAGELFF.

The table lists this clone with a count of one. The chain joins TRBV5-4 to TRBJ2-5; TRBD1 is a possible D gene (7 bases). Germline-derived CDR1 and CDR2 are SGHNT and YYREEE (reference sequence). This CDR3 contains 16 residues. V was clipped by 6 bases and J by 2 bases, with 20 bases between them. CDR3 coding DNA: TGTGCCAGCACCCGCCGAGGGGGCGGGATACAAGAGACCCAGTACTTC. Its translation is CASTRRGGGIQETQYF.

This clone was counted only a few times. The gene calls are TRBV19 and TRBJ1-2, with D possibly matching TRBD1 (5 bases). Germline V lookup: CDR1 LNHDA, CDR2 SQIVND (reference sequence). The CDR3 loop spans 13 amino acids. Trimming took off 5 bases at V and 8 bases at J, with 15 bases between the two ends. The CDR3 is CASSPTDMRGYTF. In DNA form, the CDR3 reads TGTGCCAGTAGTCCGACGGACATGAGAGGCTACACCTTC.

The V call is TRBV4-1, the J call TRBJ2-7, with no clear D. The V gene's germline CDR1 is MGHRA and CDR2 YSYEKL. The CDR3 is made up of 12 amino acids. V was trimmed by 0 bases and J by 9 bases, leaving 9 bases between them. The CDR3 nucleotides read TGCGCCAGCAGCCAAGACCCGAGGCGGCAGTACTTC. It encodes CASSQDPRRQYF.

This rearrangement joins TRBV11-3 to TRBJ2-2; 8 bases map to TRBD1. This CDR3 contains 16 residues. Germline V gene sequence: CDR1 SGHNT, CDR2 YENEEA. The V gene end was trimmed by 5 bases and the J gene end by 3 bases; junction bases not matched to a gene: 8. The CDR3 region has the DNA TGTGCCAGCAGCCGAGGACAGGGAGTGTACACCGGGGAGCTGTTTTTT. It yields the protein CASSRGQGVYTGELFF.

In nucleotides, the CDR3 is TGTGCCAGCAGCTTAGGGGACCTCTACGAGCAGTACTTC. This gives the protein CASSLGDLYEQYF. The rearrangement links TRBV11-2 to TRBJ2-7; D possibly uses TRBD1 or TRBD2 (5 bases each). This CDR3 has 13 residues. The V end lost 1 base, the J end lost 3 bases, and 7 bases lay between the germline ends. Germline CDR1 is SGHAT and CDR2 is FQNNGV. The variable domain in full, with the rest retrieved from reference TRBV11-2 and TRBJ2-7, is EAGVAQSPRYKIIEKRQSVAFWCNPISGHATLYWYQQILGQGPKLLIQFQNNGVVDDSQLPKDRFSAERLKGVDSTLKIQPAKLEDSAVYLCASSLGDLYEQYFGPGTRLTVT.

The chain employs TRBV2 and TRBJ1-3, with unresolved D. CDR3 length equals 15 residues. V lost 2 bases and J 4 bases, leaving 12 bases between the germline ends. Germline V lookup: CDR1 SNHLY, CDR2 FYNNEI. The CDR3 nucleotides are TGTGCCAGCAGTGAACGGGCGGGGTTAGGAAACACCATATATTTT. Translated, it gives CASSERAGLGNTIYF.

CDR3 loop: CASSLGPPEGKNIQYF. DNA of the CDR3: TGTGCCAGCAGCTTGGGGCCGCCGGAAGGCAAAAACATTCAGTACTTC. V is TRBV11-3 and J is TRBJ2-4; possibly TRBD1 for D (5 bases). V was shortened by 3 bases and J by 3 bases, with 15 bases between the two germline ends. Germline V gene lookup returns CDR1 SGHNT and CDR2 YENEEA. The CDR3 contains 16 residues.